The 30 T cell receptor beta chains reported below all come from one sample, sequenced in a study of PD-L1 blockade in urothelial cancer (dated by TCRdb to about 2017). This specimen's time point label, per the study, means: pretreatment peripheral blood. Receptor libraries were prepared by the immunoSEQ multiplex PCR assay. Held by TCRdb, this immuneACCESS table contains in-frame sequences only and omits some clones. Under half of the omission traces to an unresolved V gene where checked; the cause of the rest is unknown. A total of about 86,000 clones appear in this sample, 85% of them only once. The top ten clones comprise approximately 15% of the sample. The input for sequencing was PBMCs, taken around atezolizumab (anti-PD-L1) treatment. The receptors derive from a man in his sixties with urothelial cancer.

This chain joins TRBV9 and TRBJ1-3; tentatively, D is TRBD1 (6 bases). V lost 3 bases and J lost 4, with 8 bases in between. Germline V gene data show CDR1 as SGDLS and CDR2 as YYNGEE. There are 13 residues in the CDR3. CDR3 in DNA: TGTGCCAGCAGCGCCAGGGGCGGAAACACCATATATTTT. Translated, it gives CASSARGGNTIYF.

V usage is TRBV7-9 and J usage is TRBJ1-5; 10 bases fit TRBD1. The germline V gene has CDR1 SEHNR and CDR2 FQNEAQ (reference sequence). Losses at the gene ends were 5 bases for V and 3 bases for J; bases not matched to a gene: 7. CDR3 length: 16 amino acids. The CDR3 DNA is TGTGCCAGCAGCGCTACCGGGACAGGGGCCAATCAGCCCCAGCATTTT. Translated: CASSATGTGANQPQHF.

This clone was found a few times. The chain is built from TRBV7-6 and TRBJ2-1; TRBD1 matches at 7 bases. Germline loops: CDR1 SGHVS, CDR2 FNYEAQ. The junction had 9 bases not matched to a gene; V was cut back by 5 bases and J by 8 bases. This CDR3 has 14 residues. The CDR3 reads CASSPLGGHYEQFF. In DNA, the CDR3 is TGTGCCAGCAGCCCGTTAGGGGGCCATTATGAGCAGTTCTTC.

This chain connects TRBV9 to TRBJ2-1; 9 positions agree with TRBD2. The V gene's germline CDR1 is SGDLS and CDR2 YYNGEE. Trimming removed 1 base from V and 4 bases from J; junction bases left unmatched: 0. The CDR3 is made up of 14 amino acids. The CDR3 sequence: CASSVTSGYNEQFF. As DNA, the CDR3 is TGTGCCAGCAGCGTAACTAGCGGGTACAATGAGCAGTTCTTC.

V gene TRBV2 combines with J gene TRBJ2-7; 9 bases line up with TRBD2. Trimming cost V 7 bases and J 0 bases; bases outside gene matches: 10. In germline, CDR1 is SNHLY, CDR2 FYNNEI. The CDR3 loop spans 16 amino acids. This chain's CDR3 is CASTGAGGPSSYEQYF. The CDR3 DNA reads as TGTGCCAGCACCGGAGCGGGGGGCCCCAGCTCCTACGAGCAGTACTTC.

This CDR3 is CASSLFRDTKDSPLHF. The DNA for the CDR3 is TGTGCCAGCAGCTTATTTCGGGACACGAAGGATTCACCCCTCCACTTT. V gene TRBV7-9 combines with J gene TRBJ1-6; TRBD1 is a possible D gene (6 bases). V lost 2 bases and J lost 8, with 16 bases in between. CDR3 length: 16 residues. In germline, CDR1 is SEHNR, CDR2 FQNEAQ (reference sequence).

This chain uses TRBV30 with TRBJ1-2, with 7 bases aligning to TRBD1. V lost 8 bases, J lost 2 bases, and 20 bases stayed unmatched. CDR3 length: 17 residues. Germline lookup yields CDR1 GTSNPN and CDR2 SVGIG (reference sequence). The CDR3 bases are TGTGCCGGAATGACTGAACTCCGGACAGGACTAAACTATGGCTACACCTTC. Its protein is CAGMTELRTGLNYGYTF.

This chain joins TRBV5-1 and TRBJ2-7, with 9 bases identical to TRBD1. V shed 4 bases and J 3 bases; nucleotides not matched to a gene: 14. The CDR3 has 17 residues. The germline V gene encodes CDR1 SGHRS and CDR2 YFSETQ. The CDR3 bases are TGCGCCAGCAGCATCTCCCAAACAGGGGGCGGCCACTACGAGCAGTACTTC. It codes for CASSISQTGGGHYEQYF.

This chain uses TRBV6-1 with TRBJ2-7; 12 bases agree with TRBD1. The CDR3 totals 15 residues. From germline, CDR1 is MNHNS and CDR2 SASEGT. J gave up 3 bases and V 5 bases, and 5 bases lay outside the gene matches. The CDR3 sequence: CASSSGQGAVYEQYF. The CDR3 DNA sequence: TGTGCCAGCAGTTCGGGACAGGGGGCTGTCTACGAGCAGTACTTC.

The CDR3 sequence is CASSLFRTQSSYEQYF. The CDR3 nucleotides read TGTGCCAGCAGTTTATTTCGGACACAAAGTTCCTACGAGCAGTACTTC. The chain couples TRBV27 to TRBJ2-7, with D perhaps TRBD1 (5 bases). Germline CDR1 reads MNHEY; CDR2 reads SMNVEV (reference sequence). V was clipped by 1 base and J by 1 base, with 14 bases between them. The CDR3 extends over 16 amino acids.

The chain recombines TRBV5-1 with TRBJ1-1; 8 positions agree with TRBD1. V was clipped by 2 bases and J by 7 bases; unmatched bases: 1. Germline loops: CDR1 SGHRS, CDR2 YFSETQ. The length of the CDR3 is 12 residues. The CDR3 protein is CASSLGQGEAFF. CDR3 in DNA: TGCGCCAGCAGCTTAGGACAGGGTGAAGCTTTCTTT.

The chain combines TRBV9 with TRBJ2-6, with D hard to call. Germline lookup yields CDR1 SGDLS and CDR2 YYNGEE. The ends were cut back, 5 bases at V and 1 base at J, with 4 bases in the middle. The CDR3 is 13 amino acids. CDR3 protein: CASRSSGANVLTF. CDR3 coding DNA: TGTGCCAGCAGGTCTTCTGGGGCCAACGTCCTGACTTTC.

V and J are TRBV6-5 and TRBJ2-2, with 7 bases that match TRBD2. CDR3 size: 14 residues. Germline CDR1 is MNHEY and CDR2 is SVGAGI. V shed 6 bases and J 6 bases; nucleotides not matched to a gene: 7. The DNA for the CDR3 is TGTGCCAGCAGACAAGCGGGGCTGGCCGGGGAGCTGTTTTTT. Residues: CASRQAGLAGELFF.

V and J are TRBV30 and TRBJ2-5, with TRBD2 matching over 8 bases. Unmatched junction bases numbered 8, after V lost 2 bases and J lost 3 bases. Per germline, CDR1 GTSNPN and CDR2 SVGIG (reference sequence). The CDR3 consists of 15 residues. CDR3 bases: TGTGCCTGGAGTCGAGTAACTAGCGGTAAAGAGACCCAGTACTTC. It codes for CAWSRVTSGKETQYF.

This sequence joins TRBV5-1 and TRBJ2-7; 10 bases fit TRBD2. V gave up 1 base and J gave up 5 bases; unmatched junction bases: 9. The CDR3 is 16 residues long. Per the germline V gene, CDR1 is SGHRS and CDR2 is YFSETQ. The CDR3 region is CASSLLAGALVHEQYF. The CDR3 DNA sequence: TGCGCCAGCAGCTTGCTAGCGGGAGCTCTCGTCCACGAGCAGTACTTC.

This clone has more than one count but fewer than ten. The J gene is TRBJ1-1, the V gene TRBV6-6, with a weak D call TRBD1 (5 bases). The CDR3 sequence is 16 residues long. V lost 5 bases and J 1 base, leaving 17 bases between the germline ends. Germline-derived CDR1 and CDR2 are MNHNY and SVGAGI (reference sequence). CDR3 nucleotide sequence: TGTGCCAGCAGTCTGGGGGGGACCTCCGGGAACACTGAAGCTTTCTTT. This gives the protein CASSLGGTSGNTEAFF.

The chain joins TRBV9 to TRBJ2-3; TRBD1 aligns across 7 bases. Germline V gene lookup returns CDR1 SGDLS and CDR2 YYNGEE. The CDR3 is 17 residues long. With 5 bases clipped from V and 2 bases from J, the junction kept 14 bases outside the gene matches. CDR3 sequence: CASSVTGQATFTDTQYF. DNA of the CDR3: TGTGCCAGCAGTGTAACCGGACAGGCTACTTTCACAGATACGCAGTATTTT.

The chain combines TRBV7-9 with TRBJ2-7, with a weak D call TRBD1 (6 bases). The CDR3 runs to 14 residues. The germline V gene encodes CDR1 SEHNR and CDR2 FQNEAQ (reference sequence). V shed 5 bases and J shed 6 bases, with 17 bases lying between them. The CDR3: CASSLVILGGEQYF. Here the CDR3 DNA reads TGTGCCAGCAGCCTCGTGATTTTAGGGGGCGAGCAGTACTTC. The variable domain in full, completed from reference TRBV7-9 and TRBJ2-7, reads DTGVSQNPRHKITKRGQNVTFRCDPISEHNRLYWYRQTLGQGPEFLTYFQNEAQLEKSRLLSDRFSAERPKGSFSTLEIQRTEQGDSAMYLCASSLVILGGEQYFGPGTRLTVT.

V gene TRBV5-6 combines with J gene TRBJ1-1; D possibly corresponds to TRBD1 (5 bases). The germline CDR1 and CDR2 sequences are SGHDT and YYEEEE. Trimming cost V 2 bases and J 0 bases, with 14 bases left between them. The CDR3 loop spans 16 amino acids. The CDR3 here is CASSFMSGRLNTEAFF. CDR3 in DNA: TGTGCCAGCAGCTTCATGTCAGGGCGCCTGAACACTGAAGCTTTCTTT.

The gene calls are TRBV28 and TRBJ1-3, with D tentatively TRBD1 (6 bases). CDR1 is MDHEN, CDR2 SYDVKM, per germline. The CDR3 extends over 15 amino acids. The V and J ends lost 5 bases and 9 bases respectively, with 20 bases between them. The CDR3 here is CASSPSADSRGTIYF. The CDR3 bases are TGTGCCAGCAGTCCATCAGCGGACAGTCGTGGCACCATATATTTT.

J is TRBJ2-7 and V is TRBV10-3; the D gene is possibly TRBD2 (7 bases). The CDR3 extends over 12 amino acids. Trimming removed 6 bases at V and 5 bases at J, with 11 bases between. Germline V lookup: CDR1 ENHRY, CDR2 SYGVKD. CDR3 loop: CAIRRGGDEQYF. The CDR3 DNA reads as TGTGCCATCAGGAGGGGGGGCGACGAGCAGTACTTC.

The chain couples TRBV11-3 to TRBJ2-2; a weak D match, TRBD2 (6 bases). This CDR3 is 13 amino acids long. Deletions cut 3 bases from V and 8 bases from J, with 10 bases between. CDR1 is SGHNT, CDR2 YENEEA, per germline. CDR3 coding DNA: TGTGCCAGCAGCTTGGAGGGAACAGGGGAGCTGTTTTTT. This encodes CASSLEGTGELFF.

The V gene is TRBV6-6, the J gene TRBJ2-3; D gene unclear. The CDR3 runs to 13 residues. V was clipped by 6 bases and J by 3 bases, with 10 bases between them. The V gene's germline CDR1 is MNHNY and CDR2 SVGAGI (reference sequence). CDR3 residues: CASSQPRTDTQYF. The CDR3 DNA follows: TGTGCCAGCAGCCAACCTCGGACAGATACGCAGTATTTT.

The chain has TRBV4-2 and TRBJ1-3; 8 nucleotides match TRBD1. The length of the CDR3 is 16 residues. V was clipped by 0 bases and J by 7 bases; unmatched bases: 8. Germline V gives CDR1 LGHNA, CDR2 YNFKEQ. The CDR3 loop reads CASSQERQGTRNTIYF. DNA of the CDR3: TGTGCCAGCAGCCAAGAGCGACAGGGGACTCGGAACACCATATATTTT.

The chain is built from TRBV6-5 and TRBJ1-1, with no clear D. This CDR3 has 15 amino acids. Germline loops: CDR1 MNHEY, CDR2 SVGAGI. Trimming removed 0 bases at V and 3 bases at J, with 11 bases between. The CDR3 region is CASSYSRVEDTEAFF. CDR3 nucleotides: TGTGCCAGCAGTTACTCGAGGGTAGAGGACACTGAAGCTTTCTTT.

Concerning this clone: One end of the junction does not line up with germline, which may come from a read error. The chain has TRBV5-6 and TRBJ2-1; D is perhaps TRBD1 (5 bases). Germline V CDR1 and CDR2: SGHDT, YYEEEE. The length of the CDR3 is 12 residues. CDR3 amino acids: CASSLDVQGRLF. CDR3 bases: TGTGCCAGCAGCTTGGATGTCCAGGGCCGGCTCTTC.

The chain is built from TRBV18 and TRBJ1-1; D possibly corresponds to TRBD1 (5 bases). CDR1 is KGHSH and CDR2 is LQKENI in the germline V gene. The CDR3 is 15 residues long. The ends were cut back, 3 bases at V and 1 base at J, with 12 bases in the middle. The CDR3 protein is CASSPPLGANTEAFF. CDR3 DNA: TGTGCCAGCTCACCGCCTTTAGGGGCGAACACTGAAGCTTTCTTT.

In its sample, this clone was seen a few times. V gene TRBV19 combines with J gene TRBJ2-7; D call uncertain. This CDR3 is 14 amino acids long. Germline V gives CDR1 LNHDA, CDR2 SQIVND (reference sequence). V dropped 5 bases and J dropped 2 bases, with 13 bases sitting between them. The CDR3 nucleotides read TGTGCCAGTAGTCCCAGGCAATCTACCTACGAGCAGTACTTC. It translates to CASSPRQSTYEQYF.

This chain joins TRBV18 and TRBJ1-5; D possibly corresponds to TRBD1 (6 bases). Germline CDR1 reads KGHSH; CDR2 reads LQKENI. V was cut by 6 bases and J by 5 bases, with 17 bases left in between. This CDR3 has 15 amino acids. CDR3: CASSPGIRTDQPQHF. For the CDR3, the DNA is TGTGCCAGCTCTCCAGGAATTAGGACAGATCAGCCCCAGCATTTT.

The chain is built from TRBV30 and TRBJ1-1; no firm D call. Germline CDR1 GTSNPN, CDR2 SVGIG (reference sequence). Deletions cut 0 bases from V and 11 bases from J, with 10 bases between. There are 11 residues in the CDR3. This CDR3 reads CAWSVAQWAFF. In DNA, the CDR3 is TGTGCCTGGAGTGTGGCCCAGTGGGCTTTCTTT.